The 3 T cell receptor beta chains reported below all come from one sample, sequenced in a study of blood T cell repertoires in COVID-19. The repertoire was sequenced with immunoSEQ multiplex PCR; TCRdb's copy has only in-frame clones and lacks some. The top ten clones hold roughly 0.8% of a sample with 250,000 or so clones, around 90% of them seen once. Sequenced input: peripheral blood. These receptors originate from a woman in her 30s with acute or convalescent COVID-19.

This clone came up once. The J gene is TRBJ1-5, the V gene TRBV24-1, with D hard to call. With 7 bases removed from V and 4 bases from J, the gap between germline ends came to 7 bases. Germline assignment: CDR1 KGHDR and CDR2 SFDVKD. The CDR3 runs 12 residues. The CDR3 loop reads CATSRGNQPQHF. The CDR3 nucleotides read TGTGCCACCAGCCGGGGAAATCAGCCCCAGCATTTT.

V is TRBV6-1 and J is TRBJ2-3; the D is unclear. V lost 4 bases, J lost 0 bases, and 14 bases lay in between. Looked up from germline, CDR1 is MNHNS and CDR2 is SASEGT. The CDR3 totals 16 residues. This CDR3 is CASSAGFSLSTDTQYF. CDR3 coding DNA: TGTGCCAGCAGTGCGGGTTTTTCCCTTAGCACAGATACGCAGTATTTT.

The chain uses TRBV5-6 and TRBJ1-2; TRBD1 matches 8 bases. Germline CDR1 reads SGHDT; CDR2 reads YYEEEE. The CDR3 totals 13 residues. V was clipped by 3 bases and J by 14 bases; unmatched bases: 12. The CDR3 here is CASSYGTGSMFTF. CDR3 bases: TGTGCCAGCAGCTACGGGACAGGATCTATGTTTACCTTC.